Each of the 26 T cell receptor beta chains below was sequenced from the same sample in a study of neurological immune-mediated disorders. TCRdb reprocessed the 5' RACE reads with MiXCR, giving one entry per CDR3 protein. The sample yields tens of thousands of distinct CDR3 sequences, roughly 18% seen once. The specimen was PBMCs. The receptors come from a woman in her thirties or forties in good health.

This clonotype was found many times. The chain carries TRBV7-2 and TRBJ1-5; D not certain. The V and J ends lost 4 bases and 3 bases respectively, with 10 bases between them. The CDR3 is made up of 14 amino acids. Germline CDR1 reads SGHTA; CDR2 reads FQGNSA. The DNA of the CDR3 is TGTGCCAGCAGCTCGGACGGATACAATCAGCCCCAGCATTTT. As protein: CASSSDGYNQPQHF.

This clonotype was seen a handful of times. This chain links TRBV4-3 with TRBJ1-4; 12 bases map to TRBD1. J was trimmed by 1 base and V by 6 bases; bases with no gene match: 9. The CDR3 contains 18 residues. Germline V gene sequence: CDR1 LGHNA, CDR2 YSLEER. For the CDR3, the DNA is TGCGCCAGCAGAGATACCGGGACAGGGGGCTTAACTAATGAAAAACTGTTTTTT. Amino acid sequence: CASRDTGTGGLTNEKLFF.

This clonotype was observed many times. The gene calls are TRBV28 and TRBJ1-5; 7 bases match TRBD1. After removal of 10 bases from V and 0 bases from J, the junction contained 15 bases not matched to a gene. From germline, CDR1 is MDHEN and CDR2 SYDVKM. This CDR3 region has 17 residues. The CDR3 DNA follows: TGTGCCACCGGGGAGCCAGGGGGGATGTATAGCAATCAGCCCCAGCATTTT. Its protein is CATGEPGGMYSNQPQHF.

The chain combines TRBV20-1 with TRBJ2-1, with TRBD2 identical over 8 bases. V dropped 3 bases and J dropped 1; count of bases not matched to a gene: 2. The CDR3 contains 14 residues. The germline V gene has CDR1 DFQATT and CDR2 SNEGSKA (reference sequence). The CDR3 loop is CSASGGGSYNEQFF. DNA for the CDR3: TGCAGTGCTAGCGGGGGGGGTTCCTACAATGAGCAGTTCTTC.

This clonotype showed up just a few times. The chain links TRBV20-1 to TRBJ2-3; D is possibly TRBD1 (5 bases). This CDR3 contains 14 residues. Trimming shortened V by 1 base and J by 0 bases, and 8 bases separated the two germline ends. Germline-derived CDR1 and CDR2 are DFQATT and SNEGSKA (reference sequence). CDR3: CSARGQTSTDTQYF. The CDR3 coding sequence is TGCAGTGCTAGAGGACAGACTAGCACAGATACGCAGTATTTT.

This clonotype appeared many times. The chain recombines TRBV28 with TRBJ1-5, with D possibly TRBD1 on 6 matching bases. The CDR3 runs 14 residues. From germline, CDR1 is MDHEN and CDR2 SYDVKM. The V and J ends lost 6 bases and 7 bases respectively, with 16 bases between them. CDR3: CASRMEGGYQPQHF. The CDR3, as DNA: TGTGCCAGCAGGATGGAGGGGGGTTACCAGCCCCAGCATTTT. Filled out from reference TRBV28 and TRBJ1-5, the complete variable domain reads DVKVTQSSRYLVKRTGEKVFLECVQDMDHENMFWYRQDPGLGLRLIYFSYDVKMKEKGDIPEGYSVSREKKERFSLILESASTNQTSMYLCASRMEGGYQPQHFGDGTRLSIL.

This clonotype was observed many times. This chain connects TRBV5-1 to TRBJ2-1; 7 positions match TRBD2. V shed 7 bases and J 8 bases; nucleotides not matched to a gene: 12. Germline loops: CDR1 SGHRS, CDR2 YFSETQ. The CDR3 is 14 residues long. CDR3 amino acids: CASQRDSQRHEQFF. The CDR3 DNA reads TGCGCCAGCCAGCGGGACTCCCAACGCCATGAGCAGTTCTTC. Full variable domain (outside the CDR3, taken from reference TRBV5-1 and TRBJ2-1): KAGVTQTPRYLIKTRGQQVTLSCSPISGHRSVSWYQQTPGQGLQFLFEYFSETQRNKGNFPGRFSGRQFSNSRSEMNVSTLELGDSALYLCASQRDSQRHEQFFGPGTRLTVL.

This clonotype was observed many times. The chain uses TRBV28 and TRBJ2-5; TRBD2 matches 12 bases. The CDR3 is made up of 15 amino acids. CDR1 MDHEN and CDR2 SYDVKM come from the germline V gene. V lost 3 bases and J lost 5; bases outside the gene matches: 4. CDR3 DNA: TGTGCCAGCAGTTTGGCTAGCGGGGGGGGGGAGACCCAGTACTTC. Its protein is CASSLASGGGETQYF.

This clonotype was found many times. The V and J genes are TRBV5-1 and TRBJ2-7, with 14 bases matching TRBD2. In germline, CDR1 is SGHRS, CDR2 YFSETQ. V was clipped by 3 bases and J by 5 bases; unmatched bases: 7. The CDR3 has 16 residues. CDR3 residues: CASSSGLAGGGHEQYF. Written as DNA, the CDR3 is TGCGCCAGCAGCTCTGGACTAGCGGGGGGCGGCCACGAGCAGTACTTC.

In its sample, this clonotype was seen many times. The J gene is TRBJ1-2, the V gene TRBV10-2, with D possibly matching TRBD1 (6 bases). This CDR3 contains 13 residues. The V gene lost 8 bases and the J gene lost 8 bases, with 18 bases spanning the gap. Germline V gives CDR1 WSHSY, CDR2 SAAADI. CDR3 residues: CASSSDPQGGYTF. The CDR3, as DNA: TGCGCCAGCTCCTCGGACCCCCAGGGGGGCTACACCTTC.

This clonotype was counted ten times or more. V usage is TRBV7-2 and J usage is TRBJ2-7; D might be TRBD2 (5 bases). This CDR3 has 13 residues. Trimming removed 4 bases at V and 5 bases at J, with 12 bases between. Germline loops: CDR1 SGHTA, CDR2 FQGNSA. In DNA, the CDR3 is TGTGCCAGCAGCTGGCGTTTCGGGAACGAGCAGTACTTC. The encoded protein is CASSWRFGNEQYF.

This clonotype was recorded many times. V and J are TRBV5-1 and TRBJ2-1; D not certain. Germline V gene sequence: CDR1 SGHRS, CDR2 YFSETQ. The CDR3 length is 14 residues. Between the trimmed V and J ends, which lost 0 bases and 4 bases, there was a span of 8 bases. The CDR3 nucleotides read TGCGCCAGCAGCTTGGATGGCAGATACAATGAGCAGTTCTTC. This gives the protein CASSLDGRYNEQFF. Using reference TRBV5-1 and TRBJ2-1 for the parts outside the CDR3, the full variable domain is KAGVTQTPRYLIKTRGQQVTLSCSPISGHRSVSWYQQTPGQGLQFLFEYFSETQRNKGNFPGRFSGRQFSNSRSEMNVSTLELGDSALYLCASSLDGRYNEQFFGPGTRLTVL.

In its sample, this clonotype was seen a few times. DNA of the CDR3: TGTGCCAGCAGTTGGGGGGAAAAACTGTTTTTT. The encoded protein is CASSWGEKLFF. The chain carries TRBV12-3 or TRBV12-4 and TRBJ1-4; TRBD1 is a possible D gene (5 bases). The CDR3 spans 11 residues. Trimming pared 4 bases from V and 8 bases from J, leaving 5 bases between.

The sample holds many counts of this clonotype. The rearrangement joins TRBV5-1 to TRBJ1-6; 8 nucleotides align to TRBD1. After removal of 0 bases from V and 8 bases from J, the junction contained 4 bases not matched to a gene. CDR1 and CDR2 (germline): SGHRS, YFSETQ. This CDR3 contains 15 residues. The CDR3 here is CASSLGPTGDSPLHF. The DNA of the CDR3 is TGCGCCAGCAGCTTGGGGCCGACAGGGGATTCACCCCTCCACTTT.

This clonotype has at least ten counts. The chain couples TRBV12-3 or TRBV12-4 to TRBJ2-1, with 8 bases aligning to TRBD2. Unmatched junction bases numbered 9, after V lost 3 bases and J lost 8 bases. The CDR3 covers 15 residues. Here the CDR3 DNA reads TGTGCCAGCAGTTTTTTCCGGGGGGGCCGCGATGAGCAGTTCTTC. Residues: CASSFFRGGRDEQFF.

This clonotype was recorded at least ten times. This rearrangement joins TRBV7-2 to TRBJ2-5, with 9 bases matching TRBD2. CDR3 length equals 13 residues. The V segment lost 5 bases and the J segment 5 bases; nucleotides outside the gene matches: 3. Germline CDR1 is SGHTA and CDR2 is FQGNSA. The CDR3 bases are TGTGCCAGCAGCGCTAGCGGGGTGGAGACCCAGTACTTC. The encoded protein is CASSASGVETQYF.

This clonotype was counted at least ten times. In DNA, the CDR3 is TGTGCCAGCTCACCCCTTAGCGCAGGGACGTCTGGAAACACCATATATTTT. It specifies CASSPLSAGTSGNTIYF. V is TRBV18 and J is TRBJ1-3, with D possibly being TRBD1 (5 bases). Germline CDR1 and CDR2: KGHSH and LQKENI. The CDR3 is made up of 17 amino acids. Trimming took 3 bases from V and 1 from J, leaving 16 bases between them.

The sample holds many counts of this clonotype. V gene TRBV3-1 combines with J gene TRBJ2-2; D possibly uses TRBD1 or TRBD2 (5 bases each). V gave up 5 bases and J gave up 7 bases, with 17 bases separating them. The CDR3 is 15 amino acids. Per germline, CDR1 LGHDT and CDR2 YNNKEL (reference sequence). DNA for the CDR3: TGTGCCAGCAGCTACACTCGGGGCCCCAACGGGGAGCTGTTTTTT. Translated, it gives CASSYTRGPNGELFF.

A word on this clonotype: This clone may be a read error of a much larger clone one base away. This chain uses TRBV2 with TRBJ2-4; D tentatively fits TRBD1 or TRBD2 (6 bases each). Germline CDR1 reads SNHLY; CDR2 reads FYNNEI. The CDR3 contains 13 residues. Trimming removed 7 bases at V and 6 bases at J, with 13 bases between. CDR3 protein: CASKRGETNIQYF. CDR3 in DNA: TGTGCCAGCAAAAGGGGGGAGACAAACATTCAGTACTTC.

J is TRBJ2-1 and V is TRBV24-1; D possibly matches TRBD1 or TRBD2 (5 bases each). This CDR3 spans 16 amino acids. The V end lost 4 bases, the J end lost 1 base, and 13 bases lay between the germline ends. The germline V gene has CDR1 KGHDR and CDR2 SFDVKD. This CDR3 is CATSDGTGRSYNEQFF. The CDR3 DNA reads TGTGCCACCAGTGACGGGACGGGAAGATCCTACAATGAGCAGTTCTTC.

This clonotype has ten or more counts. The gene calls are TRBV7-2 and TRBJ2-7; 13 bases align to TRBD2. From germline, CDR1 is SGHTA and CDR2 FQGNSA. After removal of 3 bases from V and 3 bases from J, the junction contained 11 bases not matched to a gene. The length of the CDR3 is 18 residues. This CDR3 is CASSLTSGGPTLYYEQYF. The CDR3 DNA reads TGTGCCAGCAGCTTGACTAGCGGGGGGCCCACATTATACTACGAGCAGTACTTC.

This clonotype was counted at least ten times. The chain is built from TRBV6-5 and TRBJ2-3; 12 bases align to TRBD2. Unmatched junction bases numbered 14, after V lost 5 bases and J lost 11 bases. CDR1 MNHEY and CDR2 SVGAGI come from the germline V gene. The CDR3 consists of 16 residues. The CDR3 protein is CASSRLAGDPGRGQYF. As DNA, the CDR3 is TGTGCCAGCAGTCGACTAGCGGGGGATCCCGGGAGGGGGCAGTATTTT.

This clonotype was counted at least ten times. The genes are TRBV5-1 and TRBJ1-1; no clear D gene. Germline V gene data show CDR1 as SGHRS and CDR2 as YFSETQ. This CDR3 is 12 amino acids long. V lost 4 bases to trimming and J lost 5 bases, with 9 bases between them. The CDR3 loop reads CASSTQGTEAFF. For the CDR3, the DNA is TGCGCCAGCAGCACGCAAGGAACTGAAGCTTTCTTT.

The chain joins TRBV29-1 to TRBJ2-3; weak D call: TRBD2 (5 bases). Trimming removed 1 base from V and 0 bases from J, with 11 bases in between. The germline V gene encodes CDR1 SQVTM and CDR2 ANQGSEA. The CDR3 is 15 amino acids. The CDR3 loop is CSVEGEQTSTDTQYF. The CDR3 nucleotides are TGCAGCGTTGAAGGGGAGCAGACTAGCACAGATACGCAGTATTTT.

This clonotype has ten or more counts. V usage is TRBV7-9 and J usage is TRBJ2-5, with no clear D. The CDR3 contains 11 residues. Germline lookup yields CDR1 SEHNR and CDR2 FQNEAQ (reference sequence). V was trimmed by 6 bases and J by 7 bases, leaving 9 bases between them. The CDR3: CASSRLGTQYF. In DNA form, the CDR3 reads TGTGCCAGCAGTCGATTAGGGACCCAGTACTTC.

This clonotype has at least ten counts. The gene calls are TRBV6-6 and TRBJ2-1, with D unclear. This CDR3 region has 11 residues. Germline values: CDR1 MNHNY, CDR2 SVGAGI (reference sequence). Trimming removed 6 bases at V and 5 bases at J, with 5 bases between. For the CDR3, the DNA is TGTGCCAGCAGGCGAGACAATGAGCAGTTCTTC. Protein: CASRRDNEQFF.